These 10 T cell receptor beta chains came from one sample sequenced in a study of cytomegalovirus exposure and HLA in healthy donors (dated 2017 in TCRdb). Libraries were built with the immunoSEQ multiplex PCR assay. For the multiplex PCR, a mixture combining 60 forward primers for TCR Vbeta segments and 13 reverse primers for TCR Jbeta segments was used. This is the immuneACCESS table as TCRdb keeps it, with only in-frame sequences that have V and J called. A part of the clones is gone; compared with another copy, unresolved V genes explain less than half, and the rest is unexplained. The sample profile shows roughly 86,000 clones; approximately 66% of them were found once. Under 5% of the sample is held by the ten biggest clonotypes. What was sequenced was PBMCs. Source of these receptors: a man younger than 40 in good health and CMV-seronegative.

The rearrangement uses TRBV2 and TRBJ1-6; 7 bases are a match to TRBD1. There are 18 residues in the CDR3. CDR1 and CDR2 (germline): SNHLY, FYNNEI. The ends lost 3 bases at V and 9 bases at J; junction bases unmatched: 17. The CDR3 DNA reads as TGTGCCAGCAGTGATTCGGGGGACAGAAGATGGTTTTCTTCACCCCTCCACTTT. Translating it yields CASSDSGDRRWFSSPLHF.

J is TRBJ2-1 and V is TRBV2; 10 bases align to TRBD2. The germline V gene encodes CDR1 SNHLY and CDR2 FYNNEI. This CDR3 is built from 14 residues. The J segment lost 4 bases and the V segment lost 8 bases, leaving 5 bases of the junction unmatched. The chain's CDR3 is CASGGTSVYNEQFF. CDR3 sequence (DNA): TGTGCCAGCGGAGGGACTAGCGTGTACAATGAGCAGTTCTTC.

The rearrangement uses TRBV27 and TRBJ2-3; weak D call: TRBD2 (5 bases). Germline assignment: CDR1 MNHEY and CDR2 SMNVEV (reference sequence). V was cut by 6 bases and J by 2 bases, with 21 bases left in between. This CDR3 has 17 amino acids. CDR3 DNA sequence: TGTGCCAGCAGCCCGGGGTATGGATGGCTATCCACAGATACGCAGTATTTT. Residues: CASSPGYGWLSTDTQYF.

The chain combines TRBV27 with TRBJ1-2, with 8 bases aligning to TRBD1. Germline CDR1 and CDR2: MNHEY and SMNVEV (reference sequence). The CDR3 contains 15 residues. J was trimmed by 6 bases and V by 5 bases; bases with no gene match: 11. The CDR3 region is CASSPGTGLLHGYTF. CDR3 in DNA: TGTGCCAGCAGTCCAGGGACAGGCCTTCTACATGGCTACACCTTC.

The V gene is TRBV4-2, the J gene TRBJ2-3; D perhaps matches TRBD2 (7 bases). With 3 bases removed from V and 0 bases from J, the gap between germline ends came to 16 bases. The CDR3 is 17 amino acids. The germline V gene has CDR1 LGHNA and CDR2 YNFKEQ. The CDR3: CASSQEGGTSSTDTQYF. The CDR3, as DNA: TGTGCCAGCAGCCAGGAGGGGGGGACTTCTAGCACAGATACGCAGTATTTT.

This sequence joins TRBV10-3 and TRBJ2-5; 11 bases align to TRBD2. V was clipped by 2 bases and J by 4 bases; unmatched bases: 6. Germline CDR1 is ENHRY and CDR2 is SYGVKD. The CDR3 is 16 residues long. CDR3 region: CAISEPRLAGGETQYF. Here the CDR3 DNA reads TGTGCCATCAGTGAGCCGAGGCTAGCGGGGGGAGAGACCCAGTACTTC.

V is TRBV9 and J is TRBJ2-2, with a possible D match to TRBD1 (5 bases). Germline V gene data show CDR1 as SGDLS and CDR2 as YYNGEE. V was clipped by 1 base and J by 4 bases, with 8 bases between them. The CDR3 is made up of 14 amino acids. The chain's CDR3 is CASSVQGSTGELFF. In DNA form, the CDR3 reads TGTGCCAGCAGCGTACAGGGCAGCACCGGGGAGCTGTTTTTT.

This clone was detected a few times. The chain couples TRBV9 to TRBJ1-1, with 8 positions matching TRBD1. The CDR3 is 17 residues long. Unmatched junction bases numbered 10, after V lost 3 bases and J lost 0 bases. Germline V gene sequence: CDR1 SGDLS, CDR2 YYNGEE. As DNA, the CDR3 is TGTGCCAGCAGCGCCAACCGGGACAGGTACATGAACACTGAAGCTTTCTTT. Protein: CASSANRDRYMNTEAFF. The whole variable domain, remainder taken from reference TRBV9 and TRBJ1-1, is DSGVTQTPKHLITATGQRVTLRCSPRSGDLSVYWYQQSLDQGLQFLIQYYNGEERAKGNILERFSAQQFPDLHSELNLSSLELGDSALYFCASSANRDRYMNTEAFFGQGTRLTVV.

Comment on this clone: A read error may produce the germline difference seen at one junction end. In DNA, the CDR3 is TGTGCTAGCAGCTTATTCAACTCCCGGGGCAATGAGCAGTTCTTC. Translating it yields CASSLFNSRGNEQFF. The rearrangement uses TRBV7-7 and TRBJ2-1, with D perhaps TRBD2 (5 bases). The CDR3 loop spans 15 amino acids. CDR1 and CDR2 from the germline V gene are SSHAT and FNYEAQ (reference sequence).

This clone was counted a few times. The CDR3 coding sequence is TGTGCCAGCATCAAATTAGCGGGGGGCTCCTACAATGAGCAGTTCTTC. It is translated as CASIKLAGGSYNEQFF. The V and J genes are TRBV7-8 and TRBJ2-1, with 10 positions matching TRBD2. Per the germline V gene, CDR1 is SGHVS and CDR2 is FQNEAQ. V lost 7 bases and J lost 0; bases outside the gene matches: 6. This CDR3 region has 16 residues.